The entry below describes one TCR beta chain. What it binds is not known. The PCR was carried out with 60 Vbeta primers and 13 Jbeta primers. The repertoire was sequenced with immunoSEQ multiplex PCR; TCRdb's copy has only in-frame clones and lacks some. Of some 130,000 clones detected, 74% appear once; the ten largest clones hold 5.8%. The data originate from a study of cytomegalovirus exposure and HLA in healthy donors. Study observations and caveats: The study carried out a later analysis of TCR beta sequences. It associated approximately 17,000 of them with specific HLA alleles at a false discovery rate of 0.05.

The V end lost 5 bases, the J end lost 0 bases, and 11 bases lay between the germline ends. The germline CDR1 and CDR2 sequences are LGHNT and FRNRAP. CDR3 size: 15 residues. The chain recombines TRBV12-5 with TRBJ1-3, with D tentatively TRBD1 (5 bases). Specimen: PBMCs. The clonotype was recovered from a woman in her 50s in good health and CMV-seropositive. In nucleotides, the CDR3 is TGTGCTAGTGGTCCTTCAGGGAACTCTGGAAACACCATATATTTT. This gives the protein CASGPSGNSGNTIYF.